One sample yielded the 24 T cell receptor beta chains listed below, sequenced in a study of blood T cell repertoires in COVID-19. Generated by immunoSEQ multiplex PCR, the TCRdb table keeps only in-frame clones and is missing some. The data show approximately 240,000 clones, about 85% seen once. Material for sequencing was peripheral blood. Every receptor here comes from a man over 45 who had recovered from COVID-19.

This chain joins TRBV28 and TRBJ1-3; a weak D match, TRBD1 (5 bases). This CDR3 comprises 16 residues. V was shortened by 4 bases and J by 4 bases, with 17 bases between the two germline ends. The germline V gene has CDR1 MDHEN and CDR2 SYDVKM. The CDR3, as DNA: TGTGCCAGCAGTTGGTACCGTGGAGGGGCCGGAAACACCATATATTTT. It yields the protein CASSWYRGGAGNTIYF.

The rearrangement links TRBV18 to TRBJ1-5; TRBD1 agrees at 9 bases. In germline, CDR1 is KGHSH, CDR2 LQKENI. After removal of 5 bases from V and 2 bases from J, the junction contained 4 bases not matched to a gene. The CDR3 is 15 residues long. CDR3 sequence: CASSTDRGGNQPQHF. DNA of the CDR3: TGTGCCAGCTCAACGGACAGGGGAGGCAATCAGCCCCAGCATTTT.

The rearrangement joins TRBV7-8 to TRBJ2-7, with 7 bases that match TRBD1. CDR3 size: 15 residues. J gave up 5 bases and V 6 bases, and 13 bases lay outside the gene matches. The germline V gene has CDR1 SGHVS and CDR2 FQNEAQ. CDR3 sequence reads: CASSPTRDSLNEQYF. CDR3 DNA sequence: TGTGCCAGCAGTCCTACCCGGGACAGTTTAAACGAGCAGTACTTC.

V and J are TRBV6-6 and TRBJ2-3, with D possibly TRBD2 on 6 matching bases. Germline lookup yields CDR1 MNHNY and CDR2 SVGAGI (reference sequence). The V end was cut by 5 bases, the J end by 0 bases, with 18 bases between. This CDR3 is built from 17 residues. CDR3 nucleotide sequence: TGTGCCAGCAGTCTTGGGGGAGGTAGAGCTAGCACAGATACGCAGTATTTT. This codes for CASSLGGGRASTDTQYF.

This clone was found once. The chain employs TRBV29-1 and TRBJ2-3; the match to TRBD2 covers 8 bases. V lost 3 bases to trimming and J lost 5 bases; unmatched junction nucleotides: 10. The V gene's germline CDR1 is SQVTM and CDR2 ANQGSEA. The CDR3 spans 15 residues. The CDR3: CSVDILAGYGDTQYF. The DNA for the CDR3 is TGCAGCGTTGATATCCTAGCGGGTTATGGAGATACGCAGTATTTT.

The CDR3: CASSLLGGVSEKLFF. The CDR3 coding sequence is TGTGCCAGCAGTTTATTGGGAGGAGTGAGTGAAAAACTGTTTTTT. The V and J genes are TRBV27 and TRBJ1-4; D gene unclear. CDR3 length: 15 amino acids. The V end lost 1 base, the J end lost 7 bases, and 13 bases lay between the germline ends. Germline V gene sequence: CDR1 MNHEY, CDR2 SMNVEV (reference sequence).

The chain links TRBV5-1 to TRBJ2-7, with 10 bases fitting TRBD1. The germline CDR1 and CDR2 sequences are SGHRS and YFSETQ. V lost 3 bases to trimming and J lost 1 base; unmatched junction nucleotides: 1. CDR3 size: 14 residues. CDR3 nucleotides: TGCGCCAGCAGCTCGGGACAGGGGTCCTACGAGCAGTACTTC. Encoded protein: CASSSGQGSYEQYF.

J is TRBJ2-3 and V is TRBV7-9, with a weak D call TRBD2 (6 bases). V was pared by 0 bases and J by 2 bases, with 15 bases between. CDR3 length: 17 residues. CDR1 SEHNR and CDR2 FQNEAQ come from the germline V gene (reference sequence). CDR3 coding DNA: TGTGCCAGCAGCTTAGCGGCGGGACCTGACCCCACAGATACGCAGTATTTT. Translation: CASSLAAGPDPTDTQYF.

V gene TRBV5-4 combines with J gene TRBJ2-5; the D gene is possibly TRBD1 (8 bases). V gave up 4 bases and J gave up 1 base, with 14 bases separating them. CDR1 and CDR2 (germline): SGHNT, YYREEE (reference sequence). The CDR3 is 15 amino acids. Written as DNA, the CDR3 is TGTGCCAGCAGCCAGACAGGGGAGGGCCAAGAGACCCAGTACTTC. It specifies CASSQTGEGQETQYF.

CDR3 amino acids: CASSEAGWNFRSGTEAFF. In DNA form, the CDR3 reads TGTGCCAGCAGTGAAGCGGGTTGGAATTTCCGGTCGGGGACTGAAGCTTTCTTT. V is TRBV2 and J is TRBJ1-1; no definite D call. V was clipped by 0 bases and J by 5 bases, with 22 bases between them. The CDR3 is 18 amino acids. Germline V gene lookup returns CDR1 SNHLY and CDR2 FYNNEI.

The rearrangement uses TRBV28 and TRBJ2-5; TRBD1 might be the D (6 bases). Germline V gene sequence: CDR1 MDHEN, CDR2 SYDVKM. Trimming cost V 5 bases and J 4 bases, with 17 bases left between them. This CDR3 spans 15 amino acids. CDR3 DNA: TGTGCCAGCAGTCCCCAGGGGCGGGTTGGAGAGACCCAGTACTTC. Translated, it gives CASSPQGRVGETQYF.

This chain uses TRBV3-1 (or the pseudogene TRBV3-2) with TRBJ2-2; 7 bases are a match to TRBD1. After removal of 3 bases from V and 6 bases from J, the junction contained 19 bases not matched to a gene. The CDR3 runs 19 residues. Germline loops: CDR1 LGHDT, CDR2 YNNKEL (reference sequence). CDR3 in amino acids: CASSHKSRQGRGWAGELFF. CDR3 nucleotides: TGTGCCAGCAGCCACAAAAGCCGACAGGGACGGGGATGGGCCGGGGAGCTGTTTTTT.

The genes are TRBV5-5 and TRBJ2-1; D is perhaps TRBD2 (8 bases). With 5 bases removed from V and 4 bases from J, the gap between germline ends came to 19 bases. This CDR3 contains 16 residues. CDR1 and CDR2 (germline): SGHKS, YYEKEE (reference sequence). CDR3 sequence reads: CASRTGPSGPYNEQFF. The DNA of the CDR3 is TGTGCCAGCAGGACAGGGCCTAGCGGGCCATACAATGAGCAGTTCTTC.

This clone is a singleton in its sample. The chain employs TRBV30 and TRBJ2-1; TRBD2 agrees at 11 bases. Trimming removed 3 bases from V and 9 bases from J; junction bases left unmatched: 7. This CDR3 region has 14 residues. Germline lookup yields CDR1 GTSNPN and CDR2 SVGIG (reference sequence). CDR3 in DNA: TGTGCCTGGAGACTAGCGGGAGACATGGGTGAGCAGTTCTTC. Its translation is CAWRLAGDMGEQFF.

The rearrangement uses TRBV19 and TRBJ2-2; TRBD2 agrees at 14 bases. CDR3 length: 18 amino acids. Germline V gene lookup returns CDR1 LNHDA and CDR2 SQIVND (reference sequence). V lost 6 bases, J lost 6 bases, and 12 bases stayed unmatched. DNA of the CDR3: TGTGCCAGTAGGACTCGGACTAGCGGGAGGTCCTTCCCCGGGGAGCTGTTTTTT. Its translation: CASRTRTSGRSFPGELFF.

The CDR3 DNA follows: TGTGCCAGCAGTCCGGGGACAGGTTATCAGCCCCAGCATTTT. This translates into CASSPGTGYQPQHF. The chain recombines TRBV28 with TRBJ1-5; TRBD1 aligns across 8 bases. The CDR3 is made up of 14 amino acids. Trimming removed 5 bases from V and 5 bases from J; junction bases left unmatched: 5. Germline assignment: CDR1 MDHEN and CDR2 SYDVKM.

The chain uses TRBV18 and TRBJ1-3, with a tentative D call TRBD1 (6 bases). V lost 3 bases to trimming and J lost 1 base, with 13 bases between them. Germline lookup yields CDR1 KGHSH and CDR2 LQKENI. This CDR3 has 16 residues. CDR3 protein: CASSPWTVDSGNTIYF. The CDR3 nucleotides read TGTGCCAGCTCACCCTGGACAGTGGATTCTGGAAACACCATATATTTT.

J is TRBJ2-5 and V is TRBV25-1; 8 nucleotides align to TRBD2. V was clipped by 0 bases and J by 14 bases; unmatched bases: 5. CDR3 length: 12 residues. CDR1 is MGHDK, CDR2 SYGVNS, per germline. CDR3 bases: TGTGCCAGCAGTGAATATACTAGCGGTCCCTACTTC. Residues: CASSEYTSGPYF.

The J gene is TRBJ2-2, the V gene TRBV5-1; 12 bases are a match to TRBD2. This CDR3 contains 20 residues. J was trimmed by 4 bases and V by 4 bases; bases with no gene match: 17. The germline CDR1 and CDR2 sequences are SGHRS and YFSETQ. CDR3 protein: CASSPDTQVPSGRATGELFF. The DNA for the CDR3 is TGCGCCAGCAGCCCCGATACACAAGTCCCTAGCGGGAGGGCCACCGGGGAGCTGTTTTTT.

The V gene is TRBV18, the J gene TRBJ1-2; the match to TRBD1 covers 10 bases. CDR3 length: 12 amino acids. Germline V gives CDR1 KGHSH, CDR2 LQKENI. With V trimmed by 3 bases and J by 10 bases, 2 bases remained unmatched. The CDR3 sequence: CASSPRQGAYTF. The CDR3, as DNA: TGTGCCAGCTCACCTAGACAGGGGGCCTACACCTTC.

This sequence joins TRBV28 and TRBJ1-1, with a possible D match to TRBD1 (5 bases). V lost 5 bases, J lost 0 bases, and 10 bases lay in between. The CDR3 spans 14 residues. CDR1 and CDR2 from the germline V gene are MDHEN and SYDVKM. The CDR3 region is CASSLGGVNTEAFF. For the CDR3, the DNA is TGTGCCAGCAGTCTCGGAGGGGTGAACACTGAAGCTTTCTTT.

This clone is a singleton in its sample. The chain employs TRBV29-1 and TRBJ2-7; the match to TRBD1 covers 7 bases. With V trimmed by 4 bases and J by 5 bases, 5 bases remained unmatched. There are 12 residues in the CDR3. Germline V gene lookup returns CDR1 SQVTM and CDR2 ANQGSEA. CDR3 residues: CSVGGQTHEQYF. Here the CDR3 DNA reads TGCAGCGTTGGGGGACAGACCCACGAGCAGTACTTC.

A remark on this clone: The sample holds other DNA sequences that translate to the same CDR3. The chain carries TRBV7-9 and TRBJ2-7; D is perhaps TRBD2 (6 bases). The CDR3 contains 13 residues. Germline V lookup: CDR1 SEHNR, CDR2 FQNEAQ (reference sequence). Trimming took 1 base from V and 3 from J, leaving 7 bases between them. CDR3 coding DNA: TGTGCCAGCAGCTTAGTCGGGGGCTACGAGCAGTACTTC. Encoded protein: CASSLVGGYEQYF.

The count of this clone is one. CDR3 bases: TGTGCCAGTAGTATGACAACTAACTATGGCTACACCTTC. Amino acids: CASSMTTNYGYTF. The chain combines TRBV19 with TRBJ1-2; D unresolved. Trimming stripped 3 bases from V and 0 bases from J, with 5 bases between. CDR1 is LNHDA, CDR2 SQIVND, per germline (reference sequence). The CDR3 length is 13 residues. Supplemented by reference TRBV19 and TRBJ1-2, the full variable domain reads DGGITQSPKYLFRKEGQNVTLSCEQNLNHDAMYWYRQDPGQGLRLIYYSQIVNDFQKGDIAEGYSVSREKKESFPLTVTSAQKNPTAFYLCASSMTTNYGYTFGSGTRLTVV.